The TCR beta chain under discussion was sequenced for a study of radiotherapy plus CTLA-4 blockade in lung cancer. Produced via immunoSEQ multiplex PCR; TCRdb's table is partial and in-frame only. The sample lists roughly 98,000 clones, around four fifths occurring once. Study-wide results and caveats: After radiotherapy and ipilimumab, tumor-derived clones expanded in peripheral blood.

Germline loops: CDR1 MNHEY, CDR2 SVGAGI. The CDR3 extends over 14 amino acids. V shed 6 bases and J 2 bases; nucleotides not matched to a gene: 5. On this clone: Its cognate antigen is unknown.

J is TRBJ2-3 and V is TRBV6-5, with 7 bases matching TRBD2. Sequencing used peripheral blood, obtained from a patient treated with radiotherapy plus ipilimumab. This TCR was sampled from a human donor with non-small cell lung cancer that progressed on radiotherapy plus ipilimumab. The CDR3: CASRPGLHTDTQYF. CDR3 sequence (DNA): TGTGCCAGCAGACCGGGACTACACACAGATACGCAGTATTTT.